The next 16 T cell receptor beta chains were all read from a single sample in a study of T cell changes during pregnancy in multiple sclerosis. Generated by immunoSEQ multiplex PCR, the TCRdb table keeps only in-frame clones and is missing some. The top ten hold 9.5% of the sample, which has around 67,000 clones, approximately 87% seen once. The sample was peripheral blood, taken after pregnancy. The receptors were gathered from a female donor in good health, enrolled as a control in a pregnancy study.

This chain uses TRBV6-5 with TRBJ1-2, with 7 bases lining up with TRBD1. V was pared by 0 bases and J by 8 bases, with 9 bases of the junction left unmatched. CDR1 and CDR2 from the germline V gene are MNHEY and SVGAGI. CDR3 length: 15 residues. The CDR3 loop is CASSYSRQGTGGYTF. DNA for the CDR3: TGTGCCAGCAGTTACTCGAGACAGGGTACGGGAGGCTACACCTTC.

The chain combines TRBV5-8 with TRBJ2-3; 13 positions match TRBD2. CDR3 size: 17 residues. With 4 bases clipped from V and 2 bases from J, the junction kept 7 bases outside the gene matches. Germline CDR1 is SGHTS and CDR2 is YDEGEE. CDR3 coding DNA: TGTGCCAGCAGCGTGGGGACTAGCGGGGCGTTCACAGATACGCAGTATTTT. Translated, it gives CASSVGTSGAFTDTQYF.

The rearrangement uses TRBV5-1 and TRBJ2-5; TRBD2 is a possible D gene (6 bases). V was clipped by 5 bases and J by 5 bases, with 16 bases between them. From germline, CDR1 is SGHRS and CDR2 YFSETQ. The CDR3 length is 14 residues. In DNA form, the CDR3 reads TGCGCCAGCAGTGGAGGGGCAGGGTGGGAGACCCAGTACTTC. Translated, it gives CASSGGAGWETQYF.

The chain uses TRBV30 and TRBJ2-5; perhaps TRBD2 as D (6 bases). CDR3 size: 16 residues. Germline CDR1 is GTSNPN and CDR2 is SVGIG (reference sequence). V was cut by 2 bases and J by 5 bases, with 21 bases left in between. Here the CDR3 reads CAWSTPGPGGVETQYF. CDR3 nucleotides: TGTGCCTGGAGTACCCCGGGGCCTGGCGGGGTGGAGACCCAGTACTTC.

The V and J genes are TRBV2 and TRBJ1-1; D is ambiguous. The CDR3 length is 14 residues. The germline CDR1 and CDR2 sequences are SNHLY and FYNNEI. Trimming cost V 8 bases and J 3 bases, with 16 bases left between them. DNA for the CDR3: TGTGCCAGCGTGCTGAGGGCGGGGTACACTGAAGCTTTCTTT. Its protein is CASVLRAGYTEAFF.

This chain links TRBV28 with TRBJ2-7, with D maybe TRBD1 (6 bases). V was shortened by 6 bases and J by 0 bases, with 9 bases between the two germline ends. The V gene's germline CDR1 is MDHEN and CDR2 SYDVKM. CDR3 size: 13 residues. In nucleotides, the CDR3 is TGTGCCAGCAGCCAGGACAGCTCCTACGAGCAGTACTTC. Residues: CASSQDSSYEQYF.

The chain recombines TRBV6-5 with TRBJ1-4; D is uncertain. The germline gives CDR1 MNHEY, CDR2 SVGAGI. This CDR3 has 14 amino acids. The ends were cut back, 6 bases at V and 0 bases at J, with 8 bases in the middle. The DNA for the CDR3 is TGTGCCAGCAGCCGAGGTGCAACTAATGAAAAACTGTTTTTT. Translated, it gives CASSRGATNEKLFF.

V usage is TRBV9 and J usage is TRBJ1-3; 9 bases match TRBD1. This CDR3 has 16 residues. After removal of 3 bases from V and 3 bases from J, the junction contained 7 bases not matched to a gene. Germline V gives CDR1 SGDLS, CDR2 YYNGEE. The CDR3 region has the DNA TGTGCCAGCAGCGCGGGGACAGGGTCGGGTGGAAACACCATATATTTT. This gives the protein CASSAGTGSGGNTIYF. The variable domain in full, completed from reference TRBV9 and TRBJ1-3, reads DSGVTQTPKHLITATGQRVTLRCSPRSGDLSVYWYQQSLDQGLQFLIQYYNGEERAKGNILERFSAQQFPDLHSELNLSSLELGDSALYFCASSAGTGSGGNTIYFGEGSWLTVV.

The rearrangement links TRBV4-3 to TRBJ2-2; D perhaps matches TRBD1 (6 bases). Trimming removed 2 bases at V and 7 bases at J, with 14 bases between. The CDR3 spans 15 residues. Per germline, CDR1 LGHNA and CDR2 YSLEER. The CDR3 DNA reads TGCGCCAGCAGCCAACCGGACGGCAGGGGCGGGGAGCTGTTTTTT. It codes for CASSQPDGRGGELFF.

This clone was seen a single time. The chain employs TRBV30 and TRBJ1-2, with D hard to call. The CDR3 is made up of 13 amino acids. Germline CDR1 is GTSNPN and CDR2 is SVGIG (reference sequence). Trimming left V 0 bases short and J 3 bases short, with 8 bases between. CDR3 sequence reads: CAWSVAFHYGYTF. The DNA for the CDR3 is TGTGCCTGGAGTGTAGCATTTCACTATGGCTACACCTTC.

The rearrangement joins TRBV6-6 to TRBJ2-2, with D tentatively TRBD1 (5 bases). Trimming cost V 7 bases and J 4 bases, with 19 bases left between them. This CDR3 region has 16 residues. CDR1 is MNHNY and CDR2 is SVGAGI in the germline V gene (reference sequence). The CDR3 sequence is CASKTDKGKGTGELFF. The DNA of the CDR3 is TGTGCCAGCAAAACCGACAAGGGGAAGGGCACCGGGGAGCTGTTTTTT.

The genes are TRBV10-3 and TRBJ2-7; 9 bases line up with TRBD1. CDR3 length equals 12 residues. CDR1 is ENHRY and CDR2 is SYGVKD in the germline V gene. The trim removed 9 bases at V and 5 bases at J, leaving 5 bases unmatched. CDR3 nucleotide sequence: TGTGCCATGGGGACAGGGCGGGACGAGCAGTACTTC. This codes for CAMGTGRDEQYF.

The V and J genes are TRBV18 and TRBJ2-7, with D possibly matching TRBD1 (5 bases). CDR1 is KGHSH, CDR2 LQKENI, per germline. This CDR3 is built from 12 residues. The V and J ends lost 0 bases and 6 bases respectively, with 6 bases between them. CDR3 bases: TGTGCCAGCTCACCACCAGGGGTCGAGCAGTACTTC. This codes for CASSPPGVEQYF.

The chain employs TRBV30 and TRBJ1-1; 7 bases agree with TRBD1. V dropped 3 bases and J dropped 2; count of bases not matched to a gene: 6. CDR1 and CDR2 (germline): GTSNPN, SVGIG (reference sequence). The CDR3 has 14 amino acids. The CDR3 region is CAWRAAGGNTEAFF. CDR3 DNA sequence: TGTGCCTGGAGAGCAGCAGGGGGTAACACTGAAGCTTTCTTT.

The chain links TRBV4-3 to TRBJ2-2; D is possibly TRBD2 (5 bases). The CDR3 contains 15 residues. CDR1 LGHNA and CDR2 YSLEER come from the germline V gene. V was cut by 0 bases and J by 7 bases, with 12 bases left in between. The CDR3 here is CASSQDWASFGELFF. CDR3 bases: TGCGCCAGCAGCCAAGATTGGGCTAGCTTCGGGGAGCTGTTTTTT.

The chain joins TRBV27 to TRBJ2-2, with D maybe TRBD2 (5 bases). The V gene lost 8 bases and the J gene lost 1 base, with 14 bases spanning the gap. Germline V gene lookup returns CDR1 MNHEY and CDR2 SMNVEV (reference sequence). This CDR3 has 15 residues. Written as DNA, the CDR3 is TGTGCCAGCCACTGGGGAGCAGGGAACACCGGGGAGCTGTTTTTT. This encodes CASHWGAGNTGELFF.